A single sample gave rise to the 10 T cell receptor beta chains below, sequenced in a study of CXCR3-negative and CXCR3-positive naive CD8 T cells. UMI-labeled TRB cDNA libraries were prepared by 5' RACE. TCRdb re-called the 5' RACE reads and catalogs CDR3 proteins one per entry, DNA excluded. The sample table sets out roughly 89,000 distinct CDR3 sequences. Sequencing input: naive CXCR3- CD8+ T cells from blood. The subset denotes: CD45RO-CCR7+CD27+CD95- naive CD8+ T cells lacking CXCR3 (TNR3-). Receptor source: a human donor in good health. Some clones in this sample may be carry-over from other donors' samples.

The rearrangement joins TRBV29-1 to TRBJ1-1; TCRdb indicates TRBD1, and absent DNA this call remains unverified. The CDR3 consists of 14 residues. Germline V gene data show CDR1 as SQVTM and CDR2 as ANQGSEA. The CDR3 loop reads CSVGQGAMNTEAFF.

The rearrangement joins TRBV20-1 to TRBJ1-2; TCRdb returns TRBD1, unconfirmable since there is no DNA. Germline CDR1 reads DFQATT; CDR2 reads SNEGSKA (reference sequence). The CDR3 contains 14 residues. The CDR3 sequence: CSAGGPGEGQGYTF.

V and J are TRBV15 and TRBJ1-4; the D call from TCRdb, TRBD1, cannot be confirmed without DNA. Germline assignment: CDR1 LNHNV and CDR2 YYDKDF (reference sequence). The CDR3 is 16 amino acids. This chain's CDR3 is CATSRVGAGTSEKLFF.

The J gene is TRBJ2-2, the V gene TRBV29-1; TCRdb returns TRBD1, unconfirmable since there is no DNA. The CDR3 loop spans 13 amino acids. The V gene's germline CDR1 is SQVTM and CDR2 ANQGSEA. The CDR3 is CSASGQEAGELFF.

This sequence joins TRBV7-9 and TRBJ2-1; TCRdb indicates TRBD1, and absent DNA this call remains unverified. This CDR3 is built from 14 residues. Looked up from germline, CDR1 is SEHNR and CDR2 is FQNEAQ (reference sequence). The CDR3 sequence is CASSGPGTANEQFF.

The rearrangement links TRBV20-1 to TRBJ1-2. The length of the CDR3 is 14 residues. Germline lookup yields CDR1 DFQATT and CDR2 SNEGSKA (reference sequence). Here the CDR3 reads CSAREMGFPYGYTF.

The chain joins TRBV12-3 or TRBV12-4 to TRBJ1-4; lacking DNA, the TRBD1 call made by TCRdb goes unchecked. The CDR3 runs 15 residues. CDR3 loop: CASSFWVTGYEKLFF.

The V gene is TRBV29-1, the J gene TRBJ2-1; TCRdb calls TRBD2, which cannot be checked without DNA. Germline loops: CDR1 SQVTM, CDR2 ANQGSEA. CDR3 size: 13 residues. CDR3: CSVSGLADNEQFF.

V usage is TRBV6-2 or TRBV6-3 and J usage is TRBJ1-5; TCRdb indicates TRBD1, and absent DNA this call remains unverified. Per the germline V gene, CDR1 is MNHEY and CDR2 is SVGEGT. CDR3 length equals 16 residues. The CDR3 protein is CASSYSVPGGNQPQHF.

The chain uses TRBV20-1 and TRBJ2-7; the D call from TCRdb, TRBD2, cannot be confirmed without DNA. CDR3 size: 15 residues. Germline V gene lookup returns CDR1 DFQATT and CDR2 SNEGSKA (reference sequence). The CDR3 here is CSARDKSPSSYEQYF.